The 26 T cell receptor beta chains listed next were all sequenced from one sample in a study of T cell repertoires in cytomegalovirus infection. These receptors' targets are unknown. One entry per CDR3 protein results from TCRdb running MiXCR on the reads. The sample shows about 890,000 distinct CDR3 sequences, approximately 31% of them seen only once. Here the sequenced sample was cultured CD8+ T cells from PBMCs, taken from culture after CMV antigen stimulation. The receptors were sampled from a human donor in good health (CMV status not recorded). Some clones in this sample may be carry-over from other donors' samples.

There are a few counts of this clonotype. The V and J genes are TRBV24-1 and TRBJ1-5; 8 bases agree with TRBD1. Germline V CDR1 and CDR2: KGHDR, SFDVKD. The V gene end was trimmed by 4 bases and the J gene end by 3 bases; junction bases not matched to a gene: 4. The CDR3 loop spans 15 amino acids. The DNA of the CDR3 is TGTGCCACCAGTGAAGGGGGACAGGTCAATCAGCCCCAGCATTTT. It encodes CATSEGGQVNQPQHF.

The rearrangement uses TRBV7-2 and TRBJ1-1, with D perhaps matching TRBD1 (5 bases). Germline values: CDR1 SGHTA, CDR2 FQGNSA. The CDR3 is made up of 15 amino acids. V lost 6 bases and J 3 bases, leaving 17 bases between the germline ends. This CDR3 is CASRLGTKGYTEAFF. The CDR3 region has the DNA TGTGCCAGCAGATTGGGCACTAAGGGGTACACTGAAGCTTTCTTT.

The genes are TRBV4-3 and TRBJ2-2; no definite D call. The CDR3 loop spans 13 amino acids. Trimming removed 0 bases from V and 4 bases from J, with 3 bases in between. Germline V gives CDR1 LGHNA, CDR2 YSLEER. The CDR3: CASSQDITGELFF. In DNA form, the CDR3 reads TGCGCCAGCAGCCAAGATATCACCGGGGAGCTGTTTTTT.

This clonotype appeared a few times. The chain recombines TRBV7-3 with TRBJ2-2; maybe TRBD1 (6 bases). The CDR3 extends over 16 amino acids. Germline loops: CDR1 SGHTA, CDR2 FQGTGA. The V gene lost 5 bases and the J gene lost 4 bases, with 17 bases spanning the gap. CDR3 nucleotide sequence: TGTGCCAGCAGCCCACAGGGTGCCGCGGGCACCGGGGAGCTGTTTTTT. This translates into CASSPQGAAGTGELFF.

The rearrangement links TRBV29-1 to TRBJ2-1; weak D call: TRBD1 (5 bases). The CDR3 has 17 residues. V dropped 0 bases and J dropped 2 bases, with 17 bases sitting between them. Germline V CDR1 and CDR2: SQVTM, ANQGSEA. DNA of the CDR3: TGCAGCGTTGAAGATGGGTTGACAGAAGGAACCTACAATGAGCAGTTCTTC. This gives the protein CSVEDGLTEGTYNEQFF.

The J gene is TRBJ2-7, the V gene TRBV6-6; TRBD2 is a possible D gene (6 bases). Trimming pared 0 bases from V and 5 bases from J, leaving 11 bases between. The germline gives CDR1 MNHNY, CDR2 SVGAGI (reference sequence). The CDR3 is 14 residues long. The CDR3 spells CASSYSRGGDEQYF. The DNA for the CDR3 is TGTGCCAGCAGTTACTCGCGGGGAGGCGACGAGCAGTACTTC.

This clonotype was detected only a few times. The chain joins TRBV3-1 to TRBJ1-2, with D hard to call. The germline CDR1 and CDR2 sequences are LGHDT and YNNKEL (reference sequence). With 1 base removed from V and 3 bases from J, the gap between germline ends came to 12 bases. The CDR3 runs to 15 residues. The CDR3 spells CASSQGKRGYYGYTF. CDR3 bases: TGTGCCAGCAGCCAAGGGAAGAGAGGGTACTATGGCTACACCTTC.

This rearrangement joins TRBV7-8 to TRBJ2-5; the D is unclear. The CDR3 is 13 amino acids. Per germline, CDR1 SGHVS and CDR2 FQNEAQ. Trimming pared 4 bases from V and 1 base from J, leaving 7 bases between. The CDR3 nucleotides read TGTGCCAGCAGCTCAGTCGGCCAAGAGACCCAGTACTTC. Translation: CASSSVGQETQYF.

The chain joins TRBV7-6 to TRBJ1-6, with unresolved D. Trimming removed 6 bases from V and 6 bases from J, with 6 bases in between. The CDR3 loop spans 12 amino acids. Germline-derived CDR1 and CDR2 are SGHVS and FNYEAQ. CDR3 amino acids: CASRQSNSPLHF. CDR3 DNA sequence: TGTGCCAGCAGACAGAGTAATTCACCCCTCCACTTT.

V gene TRBV27 combines with J gene TRBJ2-1; 7 bases are shared with TRBD2. V lost 2 bases and J lost 9; bases outside the gene matches: 10. Germline V CDR1 and CDR2: MNHEY, SMNVEV (reference sequence). CDR3 length: 15 amino acids. The CDR3 DNA sequence: TGTGCCAGCAGTTTACGAGGACTAGTGTCGTTTGAGCAGTTCTTC. Translation gives CASSLRGLVSFEQFF.

In its sample, this clonotype was seen once. This chain links TRBV6-5 with TRBJ1-1; TRBD1 is a possible D gene (6 bases). The CDR3 covers 13 residues. Trimming took off 9 bases at V and 9 bases at J, with 20 bases between the two ends. The germline CDR1 and CDR2 sequences are MNHEY and SVGAGI. CDR3 amino acids: CASQSGEYFQAFF. The CDR3 DNA sequence: TGTGCCAGTCAGTCAGGGGAGTATTTTCAAGCTTTCTTT.

This clonotype was counted only a few times. The chain uses TRBV3-1 and TRBJ2-1; D unresolved. V lost 8 bases to trimming and J lost 7 bases, with 9 bases between them. Looked up from germline, CDR1 is LGHDT and CDR2 is YNNKEL (reference sequence). The CDR3 is 11 amino acids. The DNA of the CDR3 is TGTGCCAGCTGGACGCCAAATGAGCAGTTCTTC. Translated, it gives CASWTPNEQFF.

The rearrangement links TRBV10-3 to TRBJ2-1; 7 nucleotides line up with TRBD2. This CDR3 spans 11 amino acids. V gave up 8 bases and J gave up 8 bases; unmatched junction bases: 3. The germline V gene has CDR1 ENHRY and CDR2 SYGVKD. The CDR3 loop is CAIGGGDEQFF. The CDR3 DNA sequence: TGTGCCATCGGGGGGGGGGATGAGCAGTTCTTC.

Ten or more counts support this clonotype. V gene TRBV12-3 or TRBV12-4 combines with J gene TRBJ2-1, with D uncertain. Trimming took off 4 bases at V and 0 bases at J, with 10 bases between the two ends. This CDR3 region has 15 residues. The CDR3 sequence: CASSSPGRSYNEQFF. The CDR3 region has the DNA TGTGCCAGCAGTTCCCCCGGGCGCTCCTACAATGAGCAGTTCTTC.

The genes are TRBV7-9 and TRBJ2-3, with D possibly being TRBD1 or TRBD2 (5 bases each). V dropped 3 bases and J dropped 6 bases, with 13 bases sitting between them. CDR1 is SEHNR and CDR2 is FQNEAQ in the germline V gene (reference sequence). The length of the CDR3 is 14 residues. CDR3 residues: CASSFPARGDTQYF. DNA for the CDR3: TGTGCCAGCAGCTTCCCGGCGAGGGGCGATACGCAGTATTTT.

This clonotype has a handful of counts. This CDR3 reads CASSESGTLAYEQYF. As DNA, the CDR3 is TGTGCCAGCAGTGAATCAGGGACATTGGCTTACGAGCAGTACTTC. The gene calls are TRBV6-1 and TRBJ2-7; D possibly corresponds to TRBD1 (6 bases). Germline V gene lookup returns CDR1 MNHNS and CDR2 SASEGT. CDR3 length: 15 residues. V lost 2 bases, J lost 4 bases, and 15 bases lay in between.

This clonotype was observed a few times. The chain employs TRBV12-3 or TRBV12-4 and TRBJ2-3; tentatively, D is TRBD1 or TRBD2 (5 bases each). This CDR3 contains 15 residues. Deletions cut 2 bases from V and 5 bases from J, with 14 bases between. The CDR3 is CASSLRLGGRDTQYF. The CDR3 nucleotides read TGTGCCAGCAGTTTACGACTTGGGGGTCGAGATACGCAGTATTTT.

This clonotype was observed many times. The chain couples TRBV6-5 to TRBJ2-1, with no clear D. V lost 3 bases and J lost 1, with 13 bases in between. The CDR3 covers 16 residues. Germline V gene data show CDR1 as MNHEY and CDR2 as SVGAGI. CDR3 sequence (DNA): TGTGCCAGCAGTTATTCTTTGGCCGGTTCCTACAATGAGCAGTTCTTC. Translation gives CASSYSLAGSYNEQFF.

Notes on this clonotype: A read error may account for a junction end that differs from germline. The chain combines TRBV15 with TRBJ2-2; either TRBD1 or TRBD2 may supply D (7 bases each). This CDR3 is 17 amino acids long. Germline CDR1 LNHNV, CDR2 YYDKDF (reference sequence). CDR3 sequence reads: CTTSRDFRGGNTGELFF. The CDR3 nucleotides are TGTACCACCAGCAGAGATTTCAGGGGGGGGAACACCGGGGAGCTGTTTTTT.

A single count supports this clonotype. V is TRBV29-1 and J is TRBJ2-7; 7 nucleotides line up with TRBD1. The CDR3 contains 12 residues. Germline lookup yields CDR1 SQVTM and CDR2 ANQGSEA. Losses at the gene ends were 5 bases for V and 5 bases for J; bases not matched to a gene: 6. The CDR3 is CSVSHRGNEQYF. The CDR3 DNA reads as TGCAGCGTTTCCCACAGGGGCAACGAGCAGTACTTC.

This clonotype came up a few times. This sequence may be a read error, since a much larger clone differs from it by one base. V and J are TRBV9 and TRBJ2-2; D remains ambiguous. The CDR3 runs to 13 residues. Trimming took 3 bases from V and 3 from J, leaving 6 bases between them. Germline CDR1 SGDLS, CDR2 YYNGEE. The CDR3 coding sequence is TGTGCCAGCAGCGCCCGGGACACCGGGGAGCTGTTTTTT. It specifies CASSARDTGELFF.

The J gene is TRBJ2-1, the V gene TRBV5-8, with 8 bases that match TRBD1. The trim removed 3 bases at V and 7 bases at J, leaving 6 bases unmatched. This CDR3 has 14 residues. CDR1 is SGHTS and CDR2 is YDEGEE in the germline V gene. CDR3 protein: CASSSDRVENEQFF. The CDR3 DNA reads TGTGCCAGCAGCTCGGACAGGGTTGAGAATGAGCAGTTCTTC.

The V and J genes are TRBV7-8 and TRBJ2-3, with 9 bases that match TRBD2. The CDR3 is 17 residues long. Germline V gene lookup returns CDR1 SGHVS and CDR2 FQNEAQ. V shed 5 bases and J 2 bases; nucleotides not matched to a gene: 11. Here the CDR3 reads CASSPYPSGETTDTQYF. The CDR3 DNA follows: TGTGCCAGCAGCCCCTATCCTAGCGGGGAGACCACAGATACGCAGTATTTT.

This clonotype occurred a few times. The chain has TRBV11-3 and TRBJ2-1, with D unclear. Trimming pared 2 bases from V and 3 bases from J, leaving 5 bases between. This CDR3 has 13 residues. In germline, CDR1 is SGHNT, CDR2 YENEEA. Here the CDR3 DNA reads TGTGCCAGCAGCTTAACAAACTACAATGAGCAGTTCTTC. It encodes CASSLTNYNEQFF.

CDR3 sequence reads: CASSLARAGGQYEQFF. The DNA for the CDR3 is TGTGCCAGCAGCTTAGCCCGAGCGGGGGGGCAGTATGAGCAGTTCTTC. This chain links TRBV7-4 with TRBJ2-1; 10 nucleotides agree with TRBD2. The germline gives CDR1 SGHVT, CDR2 SQSDAQ. CDR3 size: 16 residues. Germline trimming cut 0 bases from V and 8 bases from J; bases unmatched to any gene: 7.

The V and J genes are TRBV4-1 and TRBJ2-5; D gene unclear. Between the trimmed V and J ends, which lost 0 bases and 8 bases, there was a span of 13 bases. CDR3 length equals 14 residues. Per germline, CDR1 MGHRA and CDR2 YSYEKL. The CDR3 protein is CASSQEGGAGTQYF. CDR3 bases: TGCGCCAGCAGCCAAGAGGGCGGCGCCGGAACCCAGTACTTC.